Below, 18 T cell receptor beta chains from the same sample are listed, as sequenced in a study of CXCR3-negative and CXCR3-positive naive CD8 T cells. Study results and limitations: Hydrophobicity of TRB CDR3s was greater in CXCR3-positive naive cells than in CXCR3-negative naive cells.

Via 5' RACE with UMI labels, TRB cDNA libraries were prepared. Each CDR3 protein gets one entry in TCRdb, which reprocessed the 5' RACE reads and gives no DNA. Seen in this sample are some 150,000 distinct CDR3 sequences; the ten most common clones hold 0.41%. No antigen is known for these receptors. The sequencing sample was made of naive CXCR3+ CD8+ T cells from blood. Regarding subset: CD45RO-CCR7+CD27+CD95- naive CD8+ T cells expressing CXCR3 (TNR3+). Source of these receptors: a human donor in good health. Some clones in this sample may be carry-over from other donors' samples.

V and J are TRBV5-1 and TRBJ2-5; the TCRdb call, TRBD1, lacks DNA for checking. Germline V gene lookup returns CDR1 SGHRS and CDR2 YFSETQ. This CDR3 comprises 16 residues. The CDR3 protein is CASRASGVTQGETQYF. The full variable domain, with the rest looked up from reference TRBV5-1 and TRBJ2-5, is KAGVTQTPRYLIKTRGQQVTLSCSPISGHRSVSWYQQTPGQGLQFLFEYFSETQRNKGNFPGRFSGRQFSNSRSEMNVSTLELGDSALYLCASRASGVTQGETQYFGPGTRLLVL.

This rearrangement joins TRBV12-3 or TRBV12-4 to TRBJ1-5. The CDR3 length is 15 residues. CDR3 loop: CASSLAGRRDQPQHF.

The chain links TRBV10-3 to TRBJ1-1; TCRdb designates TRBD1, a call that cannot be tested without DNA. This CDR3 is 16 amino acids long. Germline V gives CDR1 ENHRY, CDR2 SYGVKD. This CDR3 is CAISESGTGLNTEAFF.

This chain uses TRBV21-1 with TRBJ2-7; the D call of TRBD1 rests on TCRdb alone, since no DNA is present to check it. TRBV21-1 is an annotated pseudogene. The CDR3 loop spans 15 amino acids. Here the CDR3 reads CASSLSGTLIYEQYF.

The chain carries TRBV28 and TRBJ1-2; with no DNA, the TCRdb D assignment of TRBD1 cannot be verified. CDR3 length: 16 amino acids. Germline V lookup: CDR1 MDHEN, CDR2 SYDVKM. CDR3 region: CASSNRGPAGNYGYTF.

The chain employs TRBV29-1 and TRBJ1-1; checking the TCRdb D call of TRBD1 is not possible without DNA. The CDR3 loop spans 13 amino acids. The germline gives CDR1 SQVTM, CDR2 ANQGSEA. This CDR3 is CSVDYRGNTEAFF. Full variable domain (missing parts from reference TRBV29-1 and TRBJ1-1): SAVISQKPSRDICQRGTSLTIQCQVDSQVTMMFWYRQQPGQSLTLIATANQGSEATYESGFVIDKFPISRPNLTFSTLTVSNMSPEDSSIYLCSVDYRGNTEAFFGQGTRLTVV.

The chain's CDR3 is CASSINPSLTVAKNIQYF. The chain uses TRBV28 and TRBJ2-4; without DNA, the TCRdb call of TRBD2 cannot be checked. The CDR3 covers 18 residues. Germline values: CDR1 MDHEN, CDR2 SYDVKM.

This chain's CDR3 is CASSLLITSGVDTQYF. V gene TRBV7-2 combines with J gene TRBJ2-3; as DNA is missing, the TRBD2 call by TCRdb cannot be tested. The germline V gene has CDR1 SGHTA and CDR2 FQGNSA. This CDR3 spans 16 amino acids.

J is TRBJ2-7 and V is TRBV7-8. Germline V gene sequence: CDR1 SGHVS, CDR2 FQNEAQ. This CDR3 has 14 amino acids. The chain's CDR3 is CASSSSGTYYEQYF.

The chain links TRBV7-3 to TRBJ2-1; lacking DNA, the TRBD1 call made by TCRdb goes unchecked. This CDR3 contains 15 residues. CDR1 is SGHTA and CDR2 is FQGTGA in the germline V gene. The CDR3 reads CASSLFGGAPNEQFF.

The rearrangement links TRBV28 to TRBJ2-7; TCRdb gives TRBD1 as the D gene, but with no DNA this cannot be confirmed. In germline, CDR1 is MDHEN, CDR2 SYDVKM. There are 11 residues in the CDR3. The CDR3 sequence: CASIRGYEQYF.

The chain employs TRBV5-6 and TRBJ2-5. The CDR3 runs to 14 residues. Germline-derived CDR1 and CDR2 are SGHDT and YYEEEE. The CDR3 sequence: CASSLAGYQETQYF.

CDR3 in amino acids: CASSALKASEQYF. This chain uses TRBV28 with TRBJ2-7; TCRdb outputs TRBD2, but without DNA this stays unchecked. This CDR3 has 13 residues. Germline loops: CDR1 MDHEN, CDR2 SYDVKM. The full variable domain, with the rest looked up from reference TRBV28 and TRBJ2-7, is DVKVTQSSRYLVKRTGEKVFLECVQDMDHENMFWYRQDPGLGLRLIYFSYDVKMKEKGDIPEGYSVSREKKERFSLILESASTNQTSMYLCASSALKASEQYFGPGTRLTVT.

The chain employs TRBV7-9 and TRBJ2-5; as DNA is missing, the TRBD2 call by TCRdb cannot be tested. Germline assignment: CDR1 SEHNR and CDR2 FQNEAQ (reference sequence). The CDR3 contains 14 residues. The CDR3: CASSFFAGEETQYF.

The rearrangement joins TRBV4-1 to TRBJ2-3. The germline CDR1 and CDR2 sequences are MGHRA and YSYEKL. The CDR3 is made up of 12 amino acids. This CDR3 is CASSAEGDTQYF.

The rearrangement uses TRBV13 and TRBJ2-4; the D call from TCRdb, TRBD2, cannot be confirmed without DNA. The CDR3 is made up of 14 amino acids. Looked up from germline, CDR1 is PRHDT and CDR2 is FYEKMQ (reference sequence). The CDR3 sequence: CASSLGSGRDIQYF. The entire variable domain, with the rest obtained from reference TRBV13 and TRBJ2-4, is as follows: AAGVIQSPRHLIKEKRETATLKCYPIPRHDTVYWYQQGPGQDPQFLISFYEKMQSDKGSIPDRFSAQQFSDYHSELNMSSLELGDSALYFCASSLGSGRDIQYFGAGTRLSVL.

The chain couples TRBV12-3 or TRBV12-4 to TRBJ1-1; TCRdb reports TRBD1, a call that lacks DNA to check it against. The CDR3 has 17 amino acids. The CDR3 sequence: CASSPQLTGGKNTEAFF.

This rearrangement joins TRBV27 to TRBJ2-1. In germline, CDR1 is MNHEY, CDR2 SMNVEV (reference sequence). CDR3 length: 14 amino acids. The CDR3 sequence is CASSFVTQYNEQFF.